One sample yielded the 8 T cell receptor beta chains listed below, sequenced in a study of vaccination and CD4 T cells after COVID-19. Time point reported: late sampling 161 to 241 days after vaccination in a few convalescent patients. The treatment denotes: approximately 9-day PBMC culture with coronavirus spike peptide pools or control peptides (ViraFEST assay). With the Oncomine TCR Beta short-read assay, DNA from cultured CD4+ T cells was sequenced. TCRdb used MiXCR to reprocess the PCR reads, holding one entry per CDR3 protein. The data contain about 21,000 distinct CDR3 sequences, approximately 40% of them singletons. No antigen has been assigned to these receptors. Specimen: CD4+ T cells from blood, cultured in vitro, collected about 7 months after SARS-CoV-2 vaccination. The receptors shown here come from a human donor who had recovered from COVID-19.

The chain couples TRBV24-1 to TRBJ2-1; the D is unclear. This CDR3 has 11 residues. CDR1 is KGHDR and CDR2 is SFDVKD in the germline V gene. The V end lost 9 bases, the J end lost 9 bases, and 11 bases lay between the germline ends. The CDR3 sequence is CATESITEQFF. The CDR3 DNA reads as TGTGCCACCGAATCAATAACTGAGCAGTTCTTC.

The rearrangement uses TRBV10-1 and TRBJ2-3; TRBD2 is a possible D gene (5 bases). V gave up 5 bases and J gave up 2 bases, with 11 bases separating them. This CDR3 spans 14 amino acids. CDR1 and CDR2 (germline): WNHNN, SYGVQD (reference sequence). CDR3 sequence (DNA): TGCGCCAGCAGTTTGACTCGGGACACAGATACGCAGTATTTT. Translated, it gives CASSLTRDTDTQYF.

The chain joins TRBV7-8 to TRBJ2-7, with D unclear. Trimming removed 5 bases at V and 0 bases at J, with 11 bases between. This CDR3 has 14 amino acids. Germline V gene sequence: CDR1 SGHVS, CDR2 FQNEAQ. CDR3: CASSRSPRSYEQYF. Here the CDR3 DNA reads TGTGCCAGCAGCCGTAGCCCGCGCTCCTACGAGCAGTACTTC.

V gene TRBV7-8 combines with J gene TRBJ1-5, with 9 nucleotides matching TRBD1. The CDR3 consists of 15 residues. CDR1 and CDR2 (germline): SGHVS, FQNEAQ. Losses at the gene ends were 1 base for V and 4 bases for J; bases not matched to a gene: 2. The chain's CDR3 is CASSLVGTGNQPQHF. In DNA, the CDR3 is TGTGCCAGCAGCTTAGTTGGGACAGGGAATCAGCCCCAGCATTTT.

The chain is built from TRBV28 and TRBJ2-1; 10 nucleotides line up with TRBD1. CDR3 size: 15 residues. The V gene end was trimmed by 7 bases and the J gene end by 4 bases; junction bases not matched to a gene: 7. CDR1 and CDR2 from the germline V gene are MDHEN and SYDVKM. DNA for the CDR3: TGTGCCAGCAAGCCGGGACAGGGGTTTTACAATGAGCAGTTCTTC. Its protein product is CASKPGQGFYNEQFF.

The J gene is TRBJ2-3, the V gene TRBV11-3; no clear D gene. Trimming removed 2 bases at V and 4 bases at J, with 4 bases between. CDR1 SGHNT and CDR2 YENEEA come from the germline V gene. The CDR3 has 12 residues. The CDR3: CASSLTPDTQYF. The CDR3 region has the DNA TGTGCCAGCAGCTTAACCCCAGATACGCAGTATTTT.

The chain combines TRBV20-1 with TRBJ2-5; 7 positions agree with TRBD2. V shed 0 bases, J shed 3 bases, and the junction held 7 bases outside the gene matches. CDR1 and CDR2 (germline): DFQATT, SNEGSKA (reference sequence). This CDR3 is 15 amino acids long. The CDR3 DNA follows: TGCAGTGCTAGAGAGGCGAGCGGGATAGAAGAGACCCAGTACTTC. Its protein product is CSAREASGIEETQYF.

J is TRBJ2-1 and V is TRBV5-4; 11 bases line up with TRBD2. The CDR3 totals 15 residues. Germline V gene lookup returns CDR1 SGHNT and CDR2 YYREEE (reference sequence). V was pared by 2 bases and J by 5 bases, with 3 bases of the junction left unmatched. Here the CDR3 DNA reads TGTGCCAGCAGCTTACCGACTAGCGGGAACAATGAGCAGTTCTTC. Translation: CASSLPTSGNNEQFF.